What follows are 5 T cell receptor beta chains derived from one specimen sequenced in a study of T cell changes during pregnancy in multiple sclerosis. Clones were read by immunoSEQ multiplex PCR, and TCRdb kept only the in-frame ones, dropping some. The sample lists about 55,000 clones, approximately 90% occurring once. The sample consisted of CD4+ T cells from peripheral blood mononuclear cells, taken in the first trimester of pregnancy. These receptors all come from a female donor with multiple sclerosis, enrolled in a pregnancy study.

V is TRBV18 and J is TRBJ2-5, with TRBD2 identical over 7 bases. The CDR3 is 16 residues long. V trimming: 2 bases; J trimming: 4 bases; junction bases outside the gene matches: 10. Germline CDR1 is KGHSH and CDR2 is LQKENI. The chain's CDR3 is CASSPKEGLGVETQYF. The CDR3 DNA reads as TGTGCCAGCTCACCAAAGGAAGGACTAGGGGTAGAGACCCAGTACTTC.

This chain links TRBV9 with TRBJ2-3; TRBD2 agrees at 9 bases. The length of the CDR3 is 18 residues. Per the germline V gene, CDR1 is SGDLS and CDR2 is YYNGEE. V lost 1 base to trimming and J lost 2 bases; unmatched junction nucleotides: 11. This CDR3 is CASSVSVVLAGNTDTQYF. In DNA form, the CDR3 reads TGTGCCAGCAGCGTATCCGTGGTGCTAGCGGGGAACACAGATACGCAGTATTTT.

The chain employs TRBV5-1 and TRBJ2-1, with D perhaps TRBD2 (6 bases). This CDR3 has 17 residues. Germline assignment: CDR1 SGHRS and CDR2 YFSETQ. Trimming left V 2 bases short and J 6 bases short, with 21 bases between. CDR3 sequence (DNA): TGCGCCAGCAGCTTCACCTCCGGGACCCCCGGGGGCAATGAGCAGTTCTTC. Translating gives CASSFTSGTPGGNEQFF.

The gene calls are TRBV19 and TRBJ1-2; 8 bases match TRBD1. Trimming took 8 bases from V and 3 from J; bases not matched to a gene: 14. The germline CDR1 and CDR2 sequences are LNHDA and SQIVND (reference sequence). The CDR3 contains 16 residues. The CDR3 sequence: CASGTGTLIADYGYTF. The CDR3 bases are TGTGCCAGTGGGACAGGAACACTCATAGCAGACTATGGCTACACCTTC.

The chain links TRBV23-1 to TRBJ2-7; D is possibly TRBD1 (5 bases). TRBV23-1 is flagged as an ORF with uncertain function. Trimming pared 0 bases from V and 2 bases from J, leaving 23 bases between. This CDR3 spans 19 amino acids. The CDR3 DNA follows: TGCGCCAGCAGTCAATCAAGGGCCGGCGTCAGGGTCGGAGCCTACGAGCAGTACTTC. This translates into CASSQSRAGVRVGAYEQYF.